These T cell receptor beta chains were read from a single sample in a study of cytomegalovirus exposure and HLA in healthy donors. Only in-frame clones appear in the TCRdb table, and some are missing; sequencing was by immunoSEQ multiplex PCR. This sample has more than 75,000 clones, with approximately 85% found just once. The sample was PBMCs. These receptors were obtained from a woman aged 18-29 years in good health and CMV-seropositive. CDR3s include the opening cysteine and the closing phenylalanine or tryptophan. A D gene is named only where the DNA matches it firmly. Clone size is shown for a subset of rows, as once, few, many or a class of expanded clone.

clone_size j_call v_call d_call cdr3_nt cdr3_aa
. TRBJ1-1 TRBV2 TRBD1 TGTGCCAGCAGCCACACCACAGACAGGGGAGACACTGAAGCTTTCTTT CASSHTTDRGDTEAFF
. TRBJ2-4 TRBV5-6 . TGTGCCAGCAGCTTACCTACGCTCGGGGCCAAAAACATTCAGTACTTC CASSLPTLGAKNIQYF
. TRBJ1-4 TRBV7-2 . TGTGCCAGCAGCTCTAAATCCGGGGATCAAAAACTGTTTTTT CASSSKSGDQKLFF
. TRBJ2-3 TRBV5-1 TRBD2 TGCGCCAGCAGTTTTACTAGCGGGGGACCAGATACGCAGTATTTT CASSFTSGGPDTQYF
. TRBJ1-1 TRBV19 . TGTGCCAGTAGTATCGGATTGACGGGATACACTGAAGCTTTCTTT CASSIGLTGYTEAFF
once TRBJ2-1 TRBV28 . TGTGCCAGCAGTTTTTTCTCTTCCAATGAGCAGTTCTTC CASSFFSSNEQFF
. TRBJ1-6 TRBV6-5 . TGTGCCAGCAGTCCCCCTTCACCGGGTTCACCCCTCCACTTT CASSPPSPGSPLHF
once TRBJ1-1 TRBV19 . TGTGCCAGTTCTTGGGCGGGCAACACTGAAGCTTTCTTT CASSWAGNTEAFF
. TRBJ1-6 TRBV6-5 . TGTGCCAGCACGCGTTTCTCCTATAATTCACCCCTCCACTTT CASTRFSYNSPLHF
. TRBJ2-6 TRBV19 . TGTGCCAGTAGTATAGCAAACAGGGATACGTCCTCTGGGGCCAACGTCCTGACTTTC CASSIANRDTSSGANVLTF
. TRBJ1-5 TRBV10-2 TRBD1 TGCGCCAGCAGCCAGGATGGGACAGGCTATAGCAATCAGCCCCAGCATTTT CASSQDGTGYSNQPQHF
. TRBJ1-1 TRBV7-9 . TGTGCCAGCACTCACATCGACGGGGAAGCTTTCTTT CASTHIDGEAFF
. TRBJ2-3 TRBV27 . TGTGCCAGCGCAGGACTCGGGGGCACAGATACGCAGTATTTT CASAGLGGTDTQYF
. TRBJ2-5 TRBV14 TRBD2 TGTGCCAGCAGCCAGCCAGCGGGGCGGGCGGGGACCCAGTACTTC CASSQPAGRAGTQYF
. TRBJ2-5 TRBV5-1 TRBD2 TGCGCCAGCAGCTCGGGACTAGCATCAGAGACCCAGTACTTC CASSSGLASETQYF
. TRBJ1-2 TRBV5-4 . TGTGCCAGCAGCACCACGGCCGGGGAGTGGATCTATGGCTACACCTTC CASSTTAGEWIYGYTF
. TRBJ1-1 TRBV5-4 . TGTGCCAGCAGCCTGAGGGCCGGGGGGCGGACTGAAGCTTTCTTT CASSLRAGGRTEAFF
. TRBJ1-3 TRBV4-2 . TGTGCCAGCAGCCTTTATTTTGGAGTTCGCGGGACTCTCGGAAACACCATATATTTT CASSLYFGVRGTLGNTIYF
. TRBJ1-5 TRBV6-1 TRBD1 TGTGCCAGCAGTGTAACCGCTGGACAGGGGAACCAGCCCCAGCATTTT CASSVTAGQGNQPQHF
. TRBJ2-1 TRBV6-6 TRBD2 TGTGCCAGCAGTTACGTAGCGGGAGTATCCAATGAGCAGTTCTTC CASSYVAGVSNEQFF
. TRBJ2-5 TRBV6-4 . TGTGCCAGCAGCATCCAGGCGGGTCGACAAGAGACCCAGTACTTC CASSIQAGRQETQYF
. TRBJ2-3 TRBV7-7 . TGTGCTAGCAGCTTAGAGGATGGGGGGGCGAAGTATTTT CASSLEDGGAKYF
. TRBJ2-7 TRBV19 TRBD1 TGTGCCAGTAGTCCACCGGGGACAGGGGCGCAGTACTTC CASSPPGTGAQYF
. TRBJ2-7 TRBV7-6 TRBD2 TGTGCCAGCAGCAGCCAGAGCGGGGGCTCCTACGAGCAGTACTTC CASSSQSGGSYEQYF
. TRBJ2-1 TRBV6-1 TRBD2 TGTGCCAGCAGTGAAATGCCTAGCGGGAGTCGGTACAATGAGCAGTTCTTC CASSEMPSGSRYNEQFF
. TRBJ2-5 TRBV11-2 . TGTGCCAGCAGCTCCCGGGACTTCAGACAAGAGACCCAGTACTTC CASSSRDFRQETQYF
. TRBJ2-6 TRBV28 . TGTGCCAGCACCTTCGGGGGTCTCTCTGGGGCCAACGTCCTGACTTTC CASTFGGLSGANVLTF
few TRBJ1-1 TRBV19 . TGTGCCAGTAGTATAGGAGGAATCCGGTTAGCTTTCTTT CASSIGGIRLAFF
. TRBJ2-7 TRBV5-4 TRBD1 TGTGCCAGCAGCTTGGGACAGGGTTCCTACGAGCAGTACTTC CASSLGQGSYEQYF
. TRBJ1-5 TRBV27 TRBD1 TGTGCCAGCGCCCCCGACAGGGCCCCACAGCCCCAGCATTTT CASAPDRAPQPQHF
. TRBJ2-1 TRBV5-1 TRBD1 TGCGCCAGCAGCGGGGGACAGACCTACAATGAGCAGTTCTTC CASSGGQTYNEQFF
. TRBJ2-3 TRBV7-6 TRBD1 TGTGCCAGCAGCTTGGGACAGACAGATACGCAGTATTTT CASSLGQTDTQYF
. TRBJ1-1 TRBV30 . TGTGCCTGGGGACAGCAGGGCACTGAAGCTTTCTTT CAWGQQGTEAFF
. TRBJ2-2 TRBV6-1 . TGTGCCAGCACCACGGGAACGGCTAACACCGGGGAGCTGTTTTTT CASTTGTANTGELFF
. TRBJ2-1 TRBV6-5 . TGTGCCAGCAGTTCCGGACTGGCTCAGGTTGAGCAGTTCTTC CASSSGLAQVEQFF
few TRBJ2-6 TRBV6-4 TRBD2 TGTGCCAGCAGTGACTCTAGCGGGAGTGGGGCCAACGTCCTGACTTTC CASSDSSGSGANVLTF
. TRBJ1-5 TRBV19 . TGTGCCAGTAGTATCGTGCGGGAAAGCAATCAGCCCCAGCATTTT CASSIVRESNQPQHF
. TRBJ2-7 TRBV5-1 TRBD1 TGCGCCAGTAACAGGGACAGGGCCTACGAGCAGTACTTC CASNRDRAYEQYF
few TRBJ2-1 TRBV5-1 . TGCGCCAGCAGCCCAGGACAGAACTCCTACAATGAGCAGTTCTTC CASSPGQNSYNEQFF
. TRBJ2-3 TRBV7-9 TRBD2 TGTGCCAGCAGCACCTACTCTAGCGGACGACACACAGATACGCAGTATTTT CASSTYSSGRHTDTQYF
. TRBJ1-5 TRBV30 . TGTGCCTGGAGTGTACGCGACAGGCGCAATCAGCCCCAGCATTTT CAWSVRDRRNQPQHF
. TRBJ1-5 TRBV5-6 . TGTGCCAGCAGCTTGGGTCGGGGGGGGAAGCCCCAGCATTTT CASSLGRGGKPQHF
. TRBJ2-1 TRBV4-1 TRBD2 TGCGCCAGCAGCCGTACCGCTGTTCGGGGGGGCTCCTACAATGAGCAGTTCTTC CASSRTAVRGGSYNEQFF
. TRBJ1-4 TRBV25-1 . TGTGCCAGCAGTGAGCACAGACAGACAACTAATGAAAAACTGTTTTTT CASSEHRQTTNEKLFF
. TRBJ1-2 TRBV28 TRBD1 TGTGCCAGCAGTTTAGCTAGACAGGGGGGCTACACCTTC CASSLARQGGYTF